A selection of T cell receptor beta chains follows, all from one sample in a study of T-cell memory formation after mild COVID-19. Using its own MiXCR run on the 5' RACE reads, TCRdb lists one record per CDR3 protein. The data hold hundreds of thousands of distinct CDR3 sequences, with 15% to 20% observed a single time. The source material was PBMCs or a T cell subset sorted from them (not recorded which). The receptors originated from a young man who had mild COVID-19 (a few samples of this study predate the infection). Cell type and time point are not known. Both conserved end residues are part of each CDR3. The D gene is left open where the match is weak. A row's size may be missing; if present it is once, few, many or a size class.

length: 16; size: many; D: TRBD1; V: TRBV6-5; J: TRBJ1-6; CDR3: CASSYSKAGGGSPLHF; DNA: TGTGCCAGCAGTTACTCGAAGGCAGGGGGTGGTTCACCCCTCCACTTT
length: 14; size: .; D: .; V: TRBV9; J: TRBJ2-5; CDR3: CASSSDSGKETQYF; DNA: TGTGCCAGCAGCTCCGACAGCGGCAAAGAGACCCAGTACTTC
length: 15; size: few; D: .; V: TRBV7-2; J: TRBJ2-3; CDR3: CASSLGGQYTDTQYF; DNA: TGTGCCAGCAGCTTGGGGGGACAGTACACAGATACGCAGTATTTT
length: 17; size: few; D: TRBD2; V: TRBV7-2; J: TRBJ2-3; CDR3: CASSLATSGTSTDTQYF; DNA: TGTGCCAGCAGCTTAGCGACTAGCGGGACTAGCACAGATACGCAGTATTTT
length: 14; size: .; D: .; V: TRBV30; J: TRBJ1-1; CDR3: CAWQLNIPSGEAFF; DNA: TGTGCCTGGCAACTAAACATCCCATCTGGCGAAGCTTTCTTT
length: 15; size: .; D: .; V: TRBV7-7; J: TRBJ2-7; CDR3: CASSLGAGQNYEQYF; DNA: TGTGCTAGCAGCTTAGGGGCGGGACAGAACTACGAGCAGTACTTC
length: 17; size: .; D: .; V: TRBV3-1; J: TRBJ2-4; CDR3: CASSQDWGPSGVYIQYF; DNA: TGTGCCAGCAGCCAAGATTGGGGACCTTCGGGGGTTTACATTCAGTACTTC
length: 11; size: .; D: .; V: TRBV20-1; J: TRBJ1-2; CDR3: CSATGVGGYTF; DNA: TGCAGTGCTACAGGGGTGGGAGGCTACACCTTC
length: 11; size: .; D: .; V: TRBV6-1; J: TRBJ1-2; CDR3: CASFLSPGYTF; DNA: TGTGCCAGCTTTTTATCCCCTGGCTACACCTTC
length: 18; size: .; D: .; V: TRBV7-9; J: TRBJ2-1; CDR3: CASSLSVELGSSYNEQFF; DNA: TGTGCCAGCAGCTTAAGTGTGGAACTCGGGAGCTCCTACAATGAGCAGTTCTTC
length: 16; size: few; D: TRBD2; V: TRBV7-7; J: TRBJ2-1; CDR3: CASSTGPAGGRNEQFF; DNA: TGTGCTAGCAGCACAGGGCCAGCGGGGGGGCGAAATGAGCAGTTCTTC
length: 16; size: few; D: .; V: TRBV11-2; J: TRBJ2-2; CDR3: CASSRTWGTDTGELFF; DNA: TGTGCCAGCAGCCGGACCTGGGGGACCGACACCGGGGAGCTGTTTTTT
length: 14; size: few; D: TRBD1; V: TRBV7-3; J: TRBJ1-6; CDR3: CASSSGQGSSPLHF; DNA: TGTGCCAGCAGCTCGGGACAGGGTAGTTCACCCCTCCACTTT
length: 15; size: .; D: .; V: TRBV9; J: TRBJ1-2; CDR3: CASSVGPEFPYGYTF; DNA: TGTGCCAGCAGCGTAGGTCCGGAGTTCCCCTATGGCTACACCTTC
length: 14; size: few; D: .; V: TRBV12-5; J: TRBJ2-5; CDR3: CASGTSGTLETQYF; DNA: TGTGCTAGTGGCACAAGCGGGACATTAGAGACCCAGTACTTC
length: 17; size: few; D: .; V: TRBV4-3; J: TRBJ1-5; CDR3: CASSQDTARGVGQPQHF; DNA: TGCGCCAGCAGCCAAGATACGGCCAGGGGCGTAGGGCAGCCCCAGCATTTT
length: 14; size: many; D: TRBD1; V: TRBV19; J: TRBJ2-2; CDR3: CASKGQGDTGELFF; DNA: TGTGCCAGTAAGGGACAGGGGGACACCGGGGAGCTGTTTTTT
length: 14; size: few; D: .; V: TRBV7-2; J: TRBJ1-5; CDR3: CASSLVYSVEPQHF; DNA: TGTGCCAGCAGCTTAGTCTATAGCGTCGAGCCCCAGCATTTT
length: 15; size: .; D: .; V: TRBV5-1; J: TRBJ1-1; CDR3: CASSLSGPGDTEAFF; DNA: TGCGCCAGCAGCTTGTCAGGGCCGGGAGACACTGAAGCTTTCTTT
length: 15; size: few; D: .; V: TRBV7-9; J: TRBJ2-3; CDR3: CASSRDRDFTDTQYF; DNA: TGTGCCAGCAGCCGAGACAGGGACTTCACAGATACGCAGTATTTT
length: 16; size: .; D: TRBD1; V: TRBV27; J: TRBJ2-7; CDR3: CASSSLPGQGVSEQYF; DNA: TGTGCCAGCAGTTCACTTCCCGGACAGGGAGTTTCCGAGCAGTACTTC
length: 15; size: .; D: TRBD1; V: TRBV6-1; J: TRBJ1-5; CDR3: CAARRETGRNQPQHF; DNA: TGTGCCGCCCGACGCGAGACAGGGAGGAATCAGCCCCAGCATTTT
length: 17; size: many; D: .; V: TRBV7-2; J: TRBJ2-3; CDR3: CASSLGVQRGTTDTQYF; DNA: TGTGCCAGCAGCTTAGGGGTCCAACGGGGCACCACAGATACGCAGTATTTT
length: 13; size: few; D: TRBD1; V: TRBV6-5; J: TRBJ1-2; CDR3: CASRPDRGYGYTF; DNA: TGTGCCAGCAGACCCGACAGGGGGTATGGCTACACCTTC
length: 13; size: few; D: .; V: TRBV18; J: TRBJ1-2; CDR3: CASSPQDSAKVTF; DNA: TGTGCCAGCTCACCACAGGACAGCGCTAAGGTCACCTTC
length: 14; size: .; D: .; V: TRBV3-1; J: TRBJ2-3; CDR3: CASRPRGPTDTQYF; DNA: TGTGCCAGCAGACCCAGGGGCCCCACAGATACGCAGTATTTT
length: 14; size: few; D: .; V: TRBV7-3; J: TRBJ2-1; CDR3: CASSPGVSYNEQFF; DNA: TGTGCCAGCAGCCCGGGCGTGTCCTACAATGAGCAGTTCTTC
length: 14; size: .; D: .; V: TRBV10-3; J: TRBJ1-5; CDR3: CAISESGGVQPQHF; DNA: TGTGCCATCAGTGAGTCGGGAGGGGTTCAGCCCCAGCATTTT
length: 19; size: few; D: .; V: TRBV4-3; J: TRBJ2-2; CDR3: CASSQEDYWGRVNTGELFF; DNA: TGCGCCAGCAGCCAAGAAGATTATTGGGGGCGGGTGAACACCGGGGAGCTGTTTTTT
length: 16; size: .; D: .; V: TRBV5-6; J: TRBJ2-1; CDR3: CASSVGTALGYNEQFF; DNA: TGTGCCAGCAGCGTTGGGACGGCCCTCGGTTACAATGAGCAGTTCTTC
length: 13; size: many; D: .; V: TRBV5-1; J: TRBJ1-3; CDR3: CASSLDLRNTIYF; DNA: TGCGCCAGCAGCTTGGATCTCCGAAACACCATATATTTT
length: 15; size: .; D: .; V: TRBV5-1; J: TRBJ1-5; CDR3: CASSLGDTNNQPQHF; DNA: TGCGCCAGCAGCTTGGGAGACACGAACAATCAGCCCCAGCATTTT
length: 16; size: few; D: .; V: TRBV5-1; J: TRBJ2-3; CDR3: CASSLARDLGEDTQYF; DNA: TGCGCCAGCAGCTTGGCGAGGGATTTGGGCGAAGATACGCAGTATTTT
length: 14; size: .; D: .; V: TRBV5-1; J: TRBJ2-1; CDR3: CASSLGGVYNEQFF; DNA: TGCGCCAGCAGCTTGGGCGGGGTGTACAATGAGCAGTTCTTC
length: 15; size: .; D: .; V: TRBV7-2; J: TRBJ1-1; CDR3: CASSLREVGRTEAFF; DNA: TGTGCCAGCAGCTTAAGGGAAGTGGGTCGGACTGAAGCTTTCTTT
length: 17; size: .; D: TRBD2; V: TRBV15; J: TRBJ2-1; CDR3: CATSSNLAGGYYNEQFF; DNA: TGTGCCACCAGCAGCAACTTAGCGGGGGGCTACTACAATGAGCAGTTCTTC
length: 12; size: few; D: .; V: TRBV10-1; J: TRBJ1-2; CDR3: CASSDSGYGYTF; DNA: TGCGCCAGCAGTGATTCAGGCTATGGCTACACCTTC
length: 14; size: few; D: TRBD1; V: TRBV12-3/TRBV12-4; J: TRBJ2-3; CDR3: CASTLTGFTDTQYF; DNA: TGTGCCAGCACCTTGACAGGGTTTACAGATACGCAGTATTTT
length: 15; size: .; D: .; V: TRBV6-6; J: TRBJ2-5; CDR3: CASSYKRPFQETQYF; DNA: TGTGCCAGCAGCTATAAAAGACCGTTTCAAGAGACCCAGTACTTC
length: 16; size: .; D: TRBD1; V: TRBV5-1; J: TRBJ2-3; CDR3: CASNMAPGQGVDTQYF; DNA: TGCGCCAGCAATATGGCCCCGGGACAGGGGGTGGATACGCAGTATTTT
length: 14; size: few; D: TRBD1; V: TRBV5-1; J: TRBJ2-3; CDR3: CASSMTGMSDTQYF; DNA: TGCGCCAGCAGCATGACAGGGATGTCTGATACGCAGTATTTT
length: 14; size: few; D: .; V: TRBV5-1; J: TRBJ1-2; CDR3: CASSADRWNYGYTF; DNA: TGCGCCAGCAGCGCAGACAGGTGGAACTATGGCTACACCTTC
length: 15; size: few; D: .; V: TRBV5-1; J: TRBJ2-2; CDR3: CASSLAGVGAGELFF; DNA: TGCGCCAGCAGCTTGGCGGGGGTCGGGGCCGGGGAGCTGTTTTTT
length: 11; size: few; D: .; V: TRBV7-9; J: TRBJ2-5; CDR3: CASSSVETQYF; DNA: TGTGCCAGCAGCTCTGTAGAGACCCAGTACTTC
length: 15; size: .; D: .; V: TRBV7-9; J: TRBJ1-6; CDR3: CASSWGGLGDSPLHF; DNA: TGTGCCAGCAGCTGGGGGGGACTTGGAGATTCACCCCTCCACTTT
length: 12; size: .; D: .; V: TRBV9; J: TRBJ2-3; CDR3: CASSGTRNWQYF; DNA: TGTGCCAGCAGCGGTACCCGGAACTGGCAGTATTTT
length: 15; size: .; D: .; V: TRBV18; J: TRBJ1-2; CDR3: CASSPQLGTNYGYTF; DNA: TGTGCCAGCTCACCACAGTTGGGGACTAACTATGGCTACACCTTC